Listed below are T cell receptor beta chains from one sample, sequenced in a study of Graves' ophthalmopathy and Graves' hyperthyroidism. One entry per CDR3 protein results from TCRdb running MiXCR on the multiplex PCR reads. The profile shows over a million distinct CDR3 sequences, about 35% of them singletons. Material for sequencing was peripheral blood or thyroid tissue (not recorded which). These receptors were obtained from an adult man with Graves' hyperthyroidism. Both conserved end residues are trimmed from each CDR3. D genes are given only for firm matches.

len | j_gene | v_gene | d_gene | CDR3aa
13 | TRBJ1-5 | TRBV11-2 | . | ASSPLGASNQPQH
10 | TRBJ1-1 | TRBV12-5 | . | ASGLGSTEAF
12 | TRBJ2-6 | TRBV12-3/TRBV12-4 | . | ASSGSSGANVLT
12 | TRBJ1-4 | TRBV15 | . | ATSRRRKGEKLF
12 | TRBJ2-5 | TRBV7-2 | . | ASSRAKPQETQY
11 | TRBJ1-6 | TRBV24-1 | . | ATSAGADSPLH
9 | TRBJ2-7 | TRBV6-5 | . | ASSYRGEQY
10 | TRBJ1-6 | TRBV25-1 | TRBD1 | ASGQENSPLH
7 | TRBJ2-7 | TRBV29-1 | . | SVVHSRY
13 | TRBJ2-5 | TRBV20-1 | TRBD2 | SARPPGLGGGTQY
15 | TRBJ1-3 | TRBV10-3 | . | ASSSADVTSSGNTIY
6 | TRBJ1-2 | TRBV15 | . | ATARYT
12 | TRBJ2-7 | TRBV9 | . | ASSQAGQPAMRY
11 | TRBJ1-5 | TRBV10-3 | . | AISDGEIQPQH
12 | TRBJ2-7 | TRBV12-3/TRBV12-4 | . | ASNPTVRSYEQY
11 | TRBJ1-1 | TRBV5-6 | . | ASGRGPNTEAF
13 | TRBJ1-2 | TRBV27 | TRBD1 | ASSHGQGINYGYT
8 | TRBJ2-2 | TRBV7-9 | . | ASSGGGPF
16 | TRBJ2-7 | TRBV6-5 | TRBD2 | ASSSLASGSPTGYEQY
11 | TRBJ1-2 | TRBV29-1 | TRBD1 | SVGTGLIYGYT
12 | TRBJ1-4 | TRBV27 | . | ASSPAGTGPKLF
12 | TRBJ2-3 | TRBV24-1 | TRBD2 | ATTDLADTDTQY
11 | TRBJ1-1 | TRBV7-9 | TRBD1 | ASSHGTGLYAF
15 | TRBJ2-5 | TRBV24-1 | TRBD1 | ATSASSRQGSQETQY
11 | TRBJ1-5 | TRBV20-1 | TRBD1 | SARGDSGQPQH
12 | TRBJ1-1 | TRBV25-1 | . | ASSEEGYGTEAF
12 | TRBJ2-2 | TRBV9 | . | ASSVRSGTGELF
10 | TRBJ1-4 | TRBV11-2 | TRBD1 | ASSPEGTEVF
14 | TRBJ2-6 | TRBV4-3 | . | ASSQAQGPGANVLT
15 | TRBJ1-4 | TRBV4-3 | TRBD1 | ASSQGTGGRANEKLF
14 | TRBJ1-5 | TRBV19 | . | ASSIGEVIGNQPQH
13 | TRBJ2-7 | TRBV5-1 | . | ASSLGWGTSYEQY
9 | TRBJ1-1 | TRBV2 | . | ATGLNTEAF
12 | TRBJ1-5 | TRBV12-3/TRBV12-4 | . | ASSPRQPNQPQH
10 | TRBJ1-5 | TRBV10-3 | . | AISDMVQPQH
10 | TRBJ2-5 | TRBV20-1 | . | SAGGLQETQY
9 | TRBJ2-7 | TRBV7-9 | . | ASSHPGPRS
11 | TRBJ1-6 | TRBV2 | TRBD1 | ASSLGQGVPLH
12 | TRBJ1-1 | TRBV14 | . | ASSQVYGDTEAF
11 | TRBJ1-3 | TRBV12-3/TRBV12-4 | . | ASLGGAGNTIY
11 | TRBJ1-1 | TRBV25-1 | . | ASINSGSTEAF
10 | TRBJ1-1 | TRBV28 | . | TSSSGNTEAF
12 | TRBJ1-2 | TRBV7-9 | TRBD1 | ASSLEEGAGGYT
14 | TRBJ2-5 | TRBV7-7 | . | ASSFGGGIQQETQY
13 | TRBJ1-4 | TRBV4-3 | TRBD1 | ASSRDRGNLEKLF
11 | TRBJ2-2 | TRBV12-3/TRBV12-4 | TRBD1 | ASSSQGPGELF
13 | TRBJ2-7 | TRBV29-1 | . | SVEDLQGASYEQY
13 | TRBJ1-5 | TRBV9 | . | ASSVGIGGNQPQH
15 | TRBJ2-5 | TRBV11-2 | TRBD2 | ASSQAAGGGVVETQY
13 | TRBJ1-3 | TRBV7-2 | TRBD1 | ASSSGTGETNTIY
9 | TRBJ2-5 | TRBV5-1 | . | ASTQGETQY
14 | TRBJ2-6 | TRBV19 | . | ASRGHRSSGANVLT
12 | TRBJ2-7 | TRBV20-1 | . | SASPSVTPREQY
14 | TRBJ2-2 | TRBV14 | . | ASSDRQPLNTGELF
13 | TRBJ1-2 | TRBV6-5 | . | ASSYWGDGNYGYT
12 | TRBJ1-4 | TRBV7-9 | . | ASSLSVRNEKLF
12 | TRBJ2-7 | TRBV5-1 | TRBD1 | ASSWTGVLHEQY
13 | TRBJ1-3 | TRBV7-9 | . | ASSFRTGAGNTIY